This is a list of T cell receptor beta chains from one sample in a study of cytomegalovirus exposure and HLA in healthy donors. Assay: immunoSEQ multiplex PCR; the TCRdb copy retains only in-frame clones and omits some. The sample yields about 170,000 clones, 82% seen once. Sequences were obtained from PBMCs. Receptors originate from a girl between 10 and 17 years old in good health and CMV-seropositive. The CDR3 runs from the conserved cysteine through the conserved F or W. Each record gives: V gene, J gene, clone size, D gene, CDR3 protein, CDR3 DNA. The D gene is left open where the match is weak. A clone size is listed for some rows: how often the clone was seen (once, few, many), or a class if it is expanded.

V: TRBV2; J: TRBJ2-5; size: -; D: -; CDR3: CASSDHLAQETQYF; DNA: TGTGCCAGCAGTGATCACCTAGCACAAGAGACCCAGTACTTC
V: TRBV9; J: TRBJ1-2; size: few; D: TRBD1; CDR3: CASSLDREAGYTF; DNA: TGTGCCAGCAGCCTGGACAGGGAGGCTGGCTACACCTTC
V: TRBV6-5; J: TRBJ1-5; size: -; D: -; CDR3: CASGGDSNQPQHF; DNA: TGTGCCAGCGGCGGGGATAGCAATCAGCCCCAGCATTTT
V: TRBV6-6; J: TRBJ2-1; size: once; D: TRBD2; CDR3: CASLTWRTRGHEQFF; DNA: TGTGCCAGCCTTACATGGAGGACTAGGGGCCATGAGCAGTTCTTC
V: TRBV5-4; J: TRBJ2-7; size: -; D: TRBD2; CDR3: CASSRTSGGPSYEQYF; DNA: TGTGCCAGCAGCCGGACTAGCGGGGGTCCCTCCTACGAGCAGTACTTC
V: TRBV5-1; J: TRBJ1-1; size: -; D: -; CDR3: CASSPYRDAEAFF; DNA: TGCGCCAGCAGCCCCTACAGGGACGCTGAAGCTTTCTTT
V: TRBV10-2; J: TRBJ2-5; size: -; D: TRBD2; CDR3: CASSESSGGQETQYF; DNA: TGCGCCAGCAGTGAGTCTAGCGGGGGGCAGGAGACCCAGTACTTC
V: TRBV19; J: TRBJ1-1; size: -; D: -; CDR3: CASRALNTEAFF; DNA: TGTGCCAGTAGAGCACTGAACACTGAAGCTTTCTTT
V: TRBV7-3; J: TRBJ2-1; size: -; D: TRBD2; CDR3: CASSSTRGGSYNEQFF; DNA: TGTGCCAGCAGCTCCACACGGGGGGGCTCCTACAATGAGCAGTTCTTC
V: TRBV10-3; J: TRBJ2-7; size: -; D: TRBD1; CDR3: CAISEPDRGPHYEQYF; DNA: TGTGCCATCAGTGAGCCGGACAGGGGGCCGCACTACGAGCAGTACTTC
V: TRBV23-1; J: TRBJ1-1; size: once; D: -; CDR3: CASSQSAAGAGVNTEAFF; DNA: TGCGCCAGCAGTCAATCGGCGGCGGGGGCTGGGGTGAACACTGAAGCTTTCTTT
V: TRBV28; J: TRBJ2-7; size: -; D: -; CDR3: CASSLWAKIPIFHEQYF; DNA: TGTGCCAGCAGTTTATGGGCCAAAATACCCATTTTCCACGAGCAGTACTTC
V: TRBV28; J: TRBJ2-7; size: -; D: TRBD1; CDR3: CASSLDRVSYEQYF; DNA: TGTGCCAGCAGTTTGGACAGGGTCTCCTACGAGCAGTACTTC
V: TRBV7-3; J: TRBJ2-1; size: -; D: TRBD2; CDR3: CASSLNGRAEGQFF; DNA: TGTGCCAGCAGCTTAAACGGGAGGGCCGAGGGGCAGTTCTTC
V: TRBV5-1; J: TRBJ2-7; size: -; D: TRBD2; CDR3: CASSLVGGRSYEQYF; DNA: TGCGCCAGCAGCTTGGTTGGCGGGAGGTCCTACGAGCAGTACTTC
V: TRBV7-2; J: TRBJ2-5; size: -; D: TRBD2; CDR3: CASSRTSGGYEETQYF; DNA: TGTGCCAGCAGCCGGACTAGCGGGGGATACGAAGAGACCCAGTACTTC
V: TRBV10-1; J: TRBJ2-2; size: -; D: -; CDR3: CASSDSTLTGELFF; DNA: TGCGCCAGCAGTGATTCCACTCTCACCGGGGAGCTGTTTTTT
V: TRBV7-9; J: TRBJ2-7; size: -; D: -; CDR3: CASSPGSSGTYEQYF; DNA: TGTGCCAGCAGCCCGGGCTCCTCCGGGACCTACGAGCAGTACTTC
V: TRBV18; J: TRBJ1-5; size: -; D: TRBD1; CDR3: CASSPTTGHNQPQHF; DNA: TGTGCCAGCTCACCAACGACAGGGCACAATCAGCCCCAGCATTTT
V: TRBV16; J: TRBJ2-5; size: -; D: TRBD1; CDR3: CASSRDRRQEAQYF; DNA: TGTGCCAGCAGCCGGGACAGGAGGCAAGAGGCCCAGTACTTC
V: TRBV30; J: TRBJ2-7; size: -; D: -; CDR3: CAWSTFRTPTYEQYF; DNA: TGTGCCTGGAGTACCTTCCGGACACCGACCTACGAGCAGTACTTC
V: TRBV30; J: TRBJ1-4; size: -; D: -; CDR3: CAWSVGGASEKLFF; DNA: TGTGCCTGGAGTGTAGGCGGAGCCAGCGAAAAACTGTTTTTT
V: TRBV19; J: TRBJ2-1; size: -; D: TRBD1; CDR3: CASSIRQGRGNEQFF; DNA: TGTGCCAGTAGTATAAGACAGGGGAGAGGCAATGAGCAGTTCTTC
V: TRBV7-2; J: TRBJ2-3; size: -; D: TRBD2; CDR3: CASSFSGDGTDTQYF; DNA: TGTGCCAGCAGCTTTAGCGGGGACGGTACAGATACGCAGTATTTT
V: TRBV15; J: TRBJ1-1; size: -; D: -; CDR3: CATSRDRGSGSRTEAFF; DNA: TGTGCCACCAGCAGAGATCGGGGTTCGGGGTCCCGCACTGAAGCTTTCTTT
V: TRBV21-1; J: TRBJ2-3; size: -; D: -; CDR3: CASSPPGCGTGNFCTDTQYF; DNA: TGTGCCAGCAGCCCCCCTGGGTGCGGGACAGGGAATTTCTGTACAGATACGCAGTATTTT
V: TRBV6-6; J: TRBJ2-1; size: -; D: -; CDR3: CASTYSDEQFF; DNA: TGTGCCAGCACTTACTCCGATGAGCAGTTCTTC
V: TRBV7-8; J: TRBJ1-2; size: few; D: TRBD1; CDR3: CASSTGTGGAWGYTF; DNA: TGTGCCAGCAGCACTGGGACAGGGGGCGCGTGGGGCTACACCTTC
V: TRBV5-1; J: TRBJ2-1; size: -; D: -; CDR3: CASSRGYNEQFF; DNA: TGCGCCAGCAGTAGGGGATACAATGAGCAGTTCTTC